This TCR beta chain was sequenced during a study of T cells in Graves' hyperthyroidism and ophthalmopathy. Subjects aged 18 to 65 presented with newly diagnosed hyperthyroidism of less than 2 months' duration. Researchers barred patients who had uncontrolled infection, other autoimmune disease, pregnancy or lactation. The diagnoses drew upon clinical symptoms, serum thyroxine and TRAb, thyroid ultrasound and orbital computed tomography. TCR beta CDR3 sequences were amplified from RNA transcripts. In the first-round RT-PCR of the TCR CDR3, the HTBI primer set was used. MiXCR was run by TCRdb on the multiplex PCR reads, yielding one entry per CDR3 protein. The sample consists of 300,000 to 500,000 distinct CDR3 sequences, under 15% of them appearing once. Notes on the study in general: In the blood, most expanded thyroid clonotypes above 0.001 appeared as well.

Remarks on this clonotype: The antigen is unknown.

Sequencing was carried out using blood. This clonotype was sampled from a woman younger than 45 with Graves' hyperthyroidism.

The CDR3 DNA is TGTGCCAGCAGTTACTCGTTTTCGGGCTCGTCTAACAATGAGCAGTTCTTC. Residues: CASSYSFSGSSNNEQFF. The chain employs TRBV6-6 and TRBJ2-1; D is undetermined. The CDR3 spans 17 residues. CDR1 is MNHNY, CDR2 SVGAGI, per germline (reference sequence). V was shortened by 0 bases and J by 5 bases, with 17 bases between the two germline ends.